The 15 T cell receptor beta chains below come from one sample, sequenced in a study of blood T cell repertoires in COVID-19. This table comes from immunoSEQ multiplex PCR, and its TCRdb copy is limited to in-frame clones, with some not included. The profile covers about 260,000 clones, with 86% appearing a single time and nearly 2% taken by the ten largest. The sequenced sample consisted of peripheral blood. All receptors derive from a man between 25 and 39 years old with active or convalescent COVID-19.

The chain recombines TRBV7-9 with TRBJ2-2; TRBD2 might be the D (6 bases). The CDR3 spans 16 residues. V was pared by 6 bases and J by 1 base, with 15 bases between. Germline CDR1 reads SEHNR; CDR2 reads FQNEAQ (reference sequence). CDR3 residues: CASSFWEAQNTGELFF. DNA for the CDR3: TGTGCCAGCAGTTTTTGGGAGGCACAGAACACCGGGGAGCTGTTTTTT. The full variable domain, completed using reference TRBV7-9 and TRBJ2-2, is DTGVSQNPRHKITKRGQNVTFRCDPISEHNRLYWYRQTLGQGPEFLTYFQNEAQLEKSRLLSDRFSAERPKGSFSTLEIQRTEQGDSAMYLCASSFWEAQNTGELFFGEGSRLTVL.

This chain joins TRBV6-1 and TRBJ2-1; 7 bases agree with TRBD2. The CDR3 has 16 amino acids. J lost 2 bases, V lost 2 bases, and 6 bases had no gene match. Per the germline V gene, CDR1 is MNHNS and CDR2 is SASEGT. CDR3 DNA: TGTGCCAGCAGTGAACCGCTGGGGGGGGCCTACAATGAGCAGTTCTTC. The encoded protein is CASSEPLGGAYNEQFF.

The chain employs TRBV13 and TRBJ2-3; TRBD2 might be the D (5 bases). Germline V gene lookup returns CDR1 PRHDT and CDR2 FYEKMQ (reference sequence). Trimming pared 4 bases from V and 2 bases from J, leaving 13 bases between. The CDR3 extends over 15 amino acids. The CDR3 DNA reads TGTGCCAGCAGCTACCGGACTCTTGTCACAGATACGCAGTATTTT. Amino acid sequence: CASSYRTLVTDTQYF.

The chain links TRBV6-2 or TRBV6-3 to TRBJ2-3; D perhaps matches TRBD1 (6 bases). The CDR3 has 20 amino acids. V shed 2 bases and J shed 0 bases, with 24 bases lying between them. Looked up from germline, CDR1 is MNHEY and CDR2 is SVGEGT. CDR3 nucleotides: TGTGCCAGCAGTTACCCCGACCCCCCCGGGACACTAAAAAGCACAGATACGCAGTATTTT. Translating gives CASSYPDPPGTLKSTDTQYF.

This chain joins TRBV20-1 and TRBJ2-7; D not certain. CDR1 and CDR2 (germline): DFQATT, SNEGSKA (reference sequence). V was trimmed by 3 bases and J by 5 bases, leaving 8 bases between them. The length of the CDR3 is 11 residues. This chain's CDR3 is CSASRENEQYF. The DNA of the CDR3 is TGCAGTGCTAGTCGCGAGAACGAGCAGTACTTC.

The V gene is TRBV11-2, the J gene TRBJ2-7; TRBD2 agrees at 10 bases. The CDR3 is made up of 15 amino acids. The germline gives CDR1 SGHAT, CDR2 FQNNGV. V shed 6 bases, J shed 2 bases, and the junction held 7 bases outside the gene matches. CDR3 sequence reads: CASRLTSGATYEQYF. The CDR3 bases are TGTGCCAGCAGACTCACTAGCGGGGCCACCTACGAGCAGTACTTC.

This chain connects TRBV5-1 to TRBJ2-7; D remains ambiguous. CDR3 length: 14 residues. The V and J ends lost 0 bases and 3 bases respectively, with 10 bases between them. CDR1 SGHRS and CDR2 YFSETQ come from the germline V gene. The CDR3 DNA reads TGCGCCAGCAGCTTGGAGCAGGCCAGCTACGAGCAGTACTTC. Protein sequence: CASSLEQASYEQYF.

CDR3 DNA: TGCGCCAGCAGCCAAGATTATGCCTATGCCGCCTACGAGCAGTACTTC. Protein product: CASSQDYAYAAYEQYF. The chain uses TRBV4-1 and TRBJ2-7; the D is unclear. Trimming removed 0 bases from V and 2 bases from J, with 14 bases in between. Germline V lookup: CDR1 MGHRA, CDR2 YSYEKL. CDR3 length: 16 residues.

CDR3 residues: CAWSTGGSNEKLFF. The CDR3 DNA reads as TGTGCCTGGAGTACAGGGGGCTCTAATGAAAAACTGTTTTTT. The rearrangement links TRBV30 to TRBJ1-4, with TRBD1 matching over 9 bases. Trimming at V came to 2 bases and at J to 3 bases, leaving 1 base not matched to a gene. Germline CDR1 reads GTSNPN; CDR2 reads SVGIG (reference sequence). This CDR3 spans 14 amino acids.

The rearrangement joins TRBV4-2 to TRBJ2-2; TRBD2 matches at 7 bases. This CDR3 region has 14 residues. The ends lost 5 bases at V and 5 bases at J; junction bases unmatched: 5. From germline, CDR1 is LGHNA and CDR2 YNFKEQ. This CDR3 reads CASSGEGITGELFF. The CDR3 DNA sequence: TGTGCCAGCAGCGGGGAGGGAATAACCGGGGAGCTGTTTTTT.

J is TRBJ2-1 and V is TRBV10-1; 11 positions agree with TRBD2. The CDR3 is made up of 16 amino acids. Germline V CDR1 and CDR2: WNHNN, SYGVQD (reference sequence). With V trimmed by 3 bases and J by 2 bases, 3 bases remained unmatched. In DNA, the CDR3 is TGCGCCAGCAGTGATAGCGGGGGGGGCCCCTACAATGAGCAGTTCTTC. Translation gives CASSDSGGGPYNEQFF.

This chain uses TRBV3-1 (or the pseudogene TRBV3-2) with TRBJ1-2; possible D gene TRBD1, 6 bases. Trimming removed 1 base at V and 1 base at J, with 10 bases between. The CDR3 is 15 amino acids. From germline, CDR1 is LGHDT and CDR2 YNNKEL (reference sequence). The chain's CDR3 is CASSQVRGSNYGYTF. DNA of the CDR3: TGTGCCAGCAGCCAAGTCAGGGGAAGTAACTATGGCTACACCTTC.

The chain links TRBV29-1 to TRBJ1-6; 7 positions agree with TRBD1. CDR1 SQVTM and CDR2 ANQGSEA come from the germline V gene. V lost 7 bases, J lost 10 bases, and 13 bases stayed unmatched. The CDR3 loop spans 14 amino acids. The CDR3 DNA reads TGCAGCGGAGAAGACAGGGCGGCATACTCACCCCTCCACTTT. It codes for CSGEDRAAYSPLHF.

The CDR3 loop reads CASSRDRGLGTEAFF. The CDR3 nucleotides are TGTGCCAGCAGCCGGGACAGGGGGCTTGGGACTGAAGCTTTCTTT. V gene TRBV2 combines with J gene TRBJ1-1; 12 nucleotides match TRBD1. Looked up from germline, CDR1 is SNHLY and CDR2 is FYNNEI. Trimming at V came to 6 bases and at J to 5 bases, leaving 7 bases not matched to a gene. The CDR3 has 15 residues.

This clone is a singleton in its sample. The chain employs TRBV12-3 or TRBV12-4 and TRBJ2-5; D may be TRBD1 (6 bases). Trimming removed 8 bases from V and 2 bases from J, with 9 bases in between. The CDR3 is 12 residues long. The chain's CDR3 is CASRTAQETQYF. CDR3 bases: TGTGCCAGCCGGACAGCACAAGAGACCCAGTACTTC.